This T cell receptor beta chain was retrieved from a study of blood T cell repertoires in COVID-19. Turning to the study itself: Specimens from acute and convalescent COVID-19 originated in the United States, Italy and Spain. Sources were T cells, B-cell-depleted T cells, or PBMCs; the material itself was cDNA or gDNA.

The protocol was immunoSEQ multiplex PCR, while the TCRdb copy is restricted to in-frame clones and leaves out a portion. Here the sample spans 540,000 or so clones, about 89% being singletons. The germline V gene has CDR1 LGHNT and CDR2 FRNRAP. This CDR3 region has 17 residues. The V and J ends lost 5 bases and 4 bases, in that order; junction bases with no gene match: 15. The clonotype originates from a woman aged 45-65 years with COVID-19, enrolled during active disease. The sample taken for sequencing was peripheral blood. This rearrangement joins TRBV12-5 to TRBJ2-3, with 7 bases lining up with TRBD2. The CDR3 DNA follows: TGTGCTAGTGGTGGCGGGCGGAGCGGGGCTCCATCAGATACGCAGTATTTT. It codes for CASGGGRSGAPSDTQYF.